Listed below are T cell receptor beta chains from one sample, sequenced in a study of blood T cell repertoires in COVID-19. Data came from immunoSEQ multiplex PCR; TCRdb stores just in-frame clones and leaves some out. The sample carries about 260,000 clones, roughly 86% recorded once. Material for sequencing was peripheral blood. Every receptor here comes from a man aged 35 to 55 with active or convalescent COVID-19. CDR3s include the opening cysteine and the closing phenylalanine or tryptophan. The order of the fields is CDR3 DNA, CDR3 protein, J gene, V gene, D gene, clone size. A D gene is named only where the DNA matches it firmly. A row's size may be missing; if present it is once, few, many or a size class.

TGTGCCATCAGAGGTAGCGGATACTACAATGAGCAGTTCTTC,CAIRGSGYYNEQFF,TRBJ2-1,TRBV10-3,.,.
TGTGCCAGCAGCCACCGGGACAGGGTCGGCAATCAGCCCCAGCATTTT,CASSHRDRVGNQPQHF,TRBJ1-5,TRBV2,TRBD1,.
TGTGCCAGCAGCTTCTCACCGGCGGGGTTAGGGACCGGGGAGCTGTTTTTT,CASSFSPAGLGTGELFF,TRBJ2-2,TRBV5-6,.,.
TGCGCCAGCAGCCAAGCCTCCGGGGGGACATCAGATACGCAGTATTTT,CASSQASGGTSDTQYF,TRBJ2-3,TRBV4-1,.,.
TGTGCCAGCAGAGAAAACAGAATCGACACTGAAGCTTTCTTT,CASRENRIDTEAFF,TRBJ1-1,TRBV2,.,.
TGTGCCAGCAGTCCCCTAGGTACCACTAGCGGAGTAAGCACAGATACGCAGTATTTT,CASSPLGTTSGVSTDTQYF,TRBJ2-3,TRBV27,TRBD2,.
TGTGCCAGCAGCTTATTTGGCGGAGAACACAATGAGCAGTTCTTC,CASSLFGGEHNEQFF,TRBJ2-1,TRBV11-3,.,.
TGTGCCAGCAGCCCTAGACAGGGCGACTATGGCTACACCTTC,CASSPRQGDYGYTF,TRBJ1-2,TRBV11-3,TRBD1,.
TGTGCCAGCAGCTTAGGTAGCGTTGGAGATACGCAGTATTTT,CASSLGSVGDTQYF,TRBJ2-3,TRBV11-2,.,.
TGTGCCAGCAGTTTGGCTACAGCCTCTGGAAACACCATATATTTT,CASSLATASGNTIYF,TRBJ1-3,TRBV28,.,.
TGTGCCAGCAGCGAGAGGGGGGAGACCCAGTACTTC,CASSERGETQYF,TRBJ2-5,TRBV9,.,.
TGTGCCAGCAGTTTAGGGGGGAGTAGGGTGAACACTGAAGCTTTCTTT,CASSLGGSRVNTEAFF,TRBJ1-1,TRBV28,.,.
TGTGCCAGCACGATCCAGGGGGTCGCGAACACCGGGGAGCTGTTTTTT,CASTIQGVANTGELFF,TRBJ2-2,TRBV2,TRBD1,.
TGTGCCAGCAGCGACGACAGCCTCTTCTATGGCTACACCTTC,CASSDDSLFYGYTF,TRBJ1-2,TRBV11-3,.,.
TGTGCCAGTAGTGCCGAGCCCCCGACTAGCGGGAGTGAGACCCAGTACTTC,CASSAEPPTSGSETQYF,TRBJ2-5,TRBV19,TRBD2,.
TGTGCCAGACAACTAGCGGGGGGGGTTTACGAGCAGTACTTC,CARQLAGGVYEQYF,TRBJ2-7,TRBV2,TRBD2,.
TGTGCCAGCAGCCTTACTGCTAGGATTAGGATATCCGGGGAGCTGTTTTTT,CASSLTARIRISGELFF,TRBJ2-2,TRBV7-2,.,few
TGTGCCAGCAGTTCCGGACAGGCCAACTATGGCTACACCTTC,CASSSGQANYGYTF,TRBJ1-2,TRBV28,TRBD1,.
TGTGCCAGCAGCCATTCGACTGGACTACTCGAGCAGTACTTC,CASSHSTGLLEQYF,TRBJ2-7,TRBV3-1/TRBV3-2,.,.
TGTGCCAGTAGTATGGGGGCAGGGGGCCGGGACGAGCAGTACTTC,CASSMGAGGRDEQYF,TRBJ2-7,TRBV19,TRBD1,.
TGTGCCAGCACGACGAGACGAGGGGGCCGGGGAGAGACCCAGTACTTC,CASTTRRGGRGETQYF,TRBJ2-5,TRBV7-9,TRBD1,.
TGTGCCAGCAGTACAGGGGGCTCTGAAGCTTTCTTT,CASSTGGSEAFF,TRBJ1-1,TRBV12-3/TRBV12-4,TRBD1,.
TGCGCCAGCGGGGAGACAGGGGCAGGCGAGCAGTACTTC,CASGETGAGEQYF,TRBJ2-7,TRBV5-1,TRBD1,.
TGTGCCAGCAGCTGGGCGGGGACTAGTAACTCCTACGAGCAGTACTTC,CASSWAGTSNSYEQYF,TRBJ2-7,TRBV5-4,TRBD2,.
TGTGCCAGCAGCATAGTACAGGGTCCTAGCTCTGGAAACACCATATATTTT,CASSIVQGPSSGNTIYF,TRBJ1-3,TRBV5-4,.,.
TGTGCCAGCAGCCGCCAGGGACTGGCCTACAATGAGCAGTTCTTC,CASSRQGLAYNEQFF,TRBJ2-1,TRBV2,.,.
TGTGCCAGCAGTGCGGGAGGGTGGGGTGAGCAGTTCTTC,CASSAGGWGEQFF,TRBJ2-1,TRBV12-3/TRBV12-4,TRBD2,.
TGCGCCAGCAGCTTTTCCGGGACAGGGGCGAGCACCGGGGAGCTGTTTTTT,CASSFSGTGASTGELFF,TRBJ2-2,TRBV5-1,TRBD1,few
TGTGCCACCACAGCGCCGGGAGACGGGACCCAGTACTTC,CATTAPGDGTQYF,TRBJ2-5,TRBV6-5,.,.
TGTGCCAGCAGTTTAACTGGAGCCACTGAAGCTTTCTTT,CASSLTGATEAFF,TRBJ1-1,TRBV12-3/TRBV12-4,.,.
TGTGCCAGCAGTGAAGGGCCAGGGAGGAGTTTCTTT,CASSEGPGRSFF,TRBJ1-1,TRBV2,.,few
TGTGCCAGCAGCCCAGGACAGGGGACTGAAGCTTTCTTT,CASSPGQGTEAFF,TRBJ1-1,TRBV12-3/TRBV12-4,TRBD1,.
TGTGCCATCAGTGAGTCTTTCAGCGGGGGCCTTTTAAGAACCGGGGAGCTGTTTTTT,CAISESFSGGLLRTGELFF,TRBJ2-2,TRBV10-3,TRBD2,.
TGCGCCAGCAGCCTGAGCACGGGACAGGGGGCTACTGAAGCTTTCTTT,CASSLSTGQGATEAFF,TRBJ1-1,TRBV5-1,TRBD1,.
TGTGCCAGCAGTACAGGGGATTTAGGTGAAAAACTGTTTTTT,CASSTGDLGEKLFF,TRBJ1-4,TRBV28,TRBD1,.
TGTGCCTGGACTCCAGGGCTCACTGAAGCTTTCTTT,CAWTPGLTEAFF,TRBJ1-1,TRBV30,.,once
TGTGCCTGGACTCCGAACAGGGATGGCTACACCTTC,CAWTPNRDGYTF,TRBJ1-2,TRBV30,.,.
TGTGCCAGCAGCCACCCGGGGGACTTCTCCTACGAGCAGTACTTC,CASSHPGDFSYEQYF,TRBJ2-7,TRBV3-1/TRBV3-2,.,.
TGTGCCAGCAGTGAAGTCCGGGGGGACGGGGAGCTGTTTTTT,CASSEVRGDGELFF,TRBJ2-2,TRBV2,TRBD2,.
TGTGCCAGTCACAGAGGGAAAGGCACCATATATTTT,CASHRGKGTIYF,TRBJ1-3,TRBV19,.,.
TGTGCCAGCAGCTTACGCTCCTATAATTCACCCCTCCACTTT,CASSLRSYNSPLHF,TRBJ1-6,TRBV11-2,.,.
TGTGCCTGGAGTGTACCCGGGACAGGGAATGAAAAACTGTTTTTT,CAWSVPGTGNEKLFF,TRBJ1-4,TRBV30,TRBD1,.
TGTGCCACCAGTGGGACAGGGGAGTACCAAGAGACCCAGTACTTC,CATSGTGEYQETQYF,TRBJ2-5,TRBV24-1,TRBD1,.
TGTGCCAGCAGCCTAACCTTGACAGGGTATGGCAATCAGCCCCAGCATTTT,CASSLTLTGYGNQPQHF,TRBJ1-5,TRBV13,TRBD1,.
TGTGCCAGCAGTATGACTAGTTTTAATGAGCAGTTCTTC,CASSMTSFNEQFF,TRBJ2-1,TRBV6-2/TRBV6-3,.,.
TGTGCCAGCAGCAAGCGGACAGGGGAGGATGGCACTGAAGCTTTCTTT,CASSKRTGEDGTEAFF,TRBJ1-1,TRBV21-1,.,many
TGCGCCAGCAGCTTGGGGACTAGCGGCTACGAGCAGTACTTC,CASSLGTSGYEQYF,TRBJ2-7,TRBV5-1,TRBD2,.
TGTGCCAGCAGTTACAGTGGGGGGTTAGCTTTCTTT,CASSYSGGLAFF,TRBJ1-1,TRBV6-5,.,.
TGTGCCAGCCAGGGCCCGACGAACACCGGGGAGCTGTTTTTT,CASQGPTNTGELFF,TRBJ2-2,TRBV6-5,.,.
TGTGCCAGTAGTGTCCCCCCGGGTGGCAATCAGCCCCAGCATTTT,CASSVPPGGNQPQHF,TRBJ1-5,TRBV19,.,.
TGTGCCAGCAAAGGAGGGGGCTGGAATCAGCCCCAGCATTTT,CASKGGGWNQPQHF,TRBJ1-5,TRBV27,TRBD1,.
TGTGCTAGTGGTTTGGGGACTTATGGCTACACCTTC,CASGLGTYGYTF,TRBJ1-2,TRBV12-5,.,.
TGTGCCAGCAGTGAAGGGGGCCCCCACCGGTACTCTGGAAACACCATATATTTT,CASSEGGPHRYSGNTIYF,TRBJ1-3,TRBV2,.,many
TGTGCCAGCAGCAAAGGGACGGAGGGGAATCAGCCCCAGCATTTT,CASSKGTEGNQPQHF,TRBJ1-5,TRBV5-4,.,.
TGTGCCAGCAAACTGGGCCCGTCCTACGAGCAGTACTTC,CASKLGPSYEQYF,TRBJ2-7,TRBV2,.,.